This entry is about one T cell receptor (beta chain). As yet, its antigen is unknown. Naive CD8 cells lacked CD45RO and underwent positive selection for CCR7, leaving out terminally differentiated effector memory CD45RA+ cells. The sample belongs to a study of shared clonotypes between healthy human individuals. Study background: Donors had three CD4 naive, three CD4 memory, two CD8 naive and one CD8 memory plate apiece. Study-level results: Unshared clonotypes carried lower generation probabilities than those common to all four donors.

Several immunoSEQ 96-well plates shared each subset's DNA, each plate a replicate. Here immunoSEQ multiplex PCR was the method, and the copy in TCRdb shows in-frame clones only, minus some. The data contain roughly 2,000,000 clones, about 95% of them singletons. The germline CDR1 and CDR2 sequences are SGHVS and FQNEAQ. The CDR3 length is 13 residues. V was trimmed by 8 bases and J by 4 bases, leaving 14 bases between them. The receptor's source is a man between 18 and 35 years old in good health. Specimen: naive CD8+ T cells sorted from blood. J is TRBJ1-1 and V is TRBV7-8; D gene ambiguous. This CDR3 is CASHQDQSTEAFF. CDR3 DNA: TGTGCCAGCCACCAAGACCAGAGCACTGAAGCTTTCTTT.